This entry features one T cell receptor beta chain sequence. This clone's antigen is unknown. The record has no base qualities; no much larger clone is one base away. This specimen belongs to a study of CD8 T cells in Susac syndrome (dated by TCRdb to about 2019). At the level of the whole study: Of the Susac syndrome patients who were sequenced, roughly 6 had clinically active disease and eight were in clinical remission. At the time of blood withdrawal, Susac syndrome patients were either therapy-naive, taking corticosteroids (with some also receiving IVIg), or on IVIg alone. Whether CD8+ T cell activation and differentiation in Susac syndrome was antigen driven was tested using repertoire sequencing.

High-throughput TCR beta sequencing profiled peripheral blood CD8+ and CD4+ T cells from healthy donors, Susac syndrome patients and multiple sclerosis patients. Susac syndrome patients met recently defined diagnostic criteria for definite or probable disease. Bulk CD8+ and CD4+ T cells were purified magnetically by negative isolation, whereas CD8+ TEMRA cells were enriched by FACS. Blood was collected in EDTA tubes and processed within 24 hours, with PBMCs isolated through density gradient centrifugation. PBMCs intended for TCR sequencing were cryopreserved in liquid nitrogen and were subsequently thawed in a 37 degrees C water bath. A purity of at least 90% was achieved for sorted or isolated CD4+, CD8+ and CD8+ TEMRA cells. RNA was extracted using the RNeasy kit, and about 0.45 to 1 ug of the RNA was reverse transcribed with random hexamers. The immunoSEQ multiplex PCR assay, covering 54 Vbeta and 13 Jbeta segments, was used to amplify TCR beta CDR3 regions. PCR amplification bias was corrected using a synthetic template baseline for primer optimization and computational correction. The original methods were these. Reads were assigned to V, D and J genes according to IMGT and analyzed in immunoSEQ Analyzer, with only productive sequences retained. Clonality was calculated as one minus the Shannon entropy normalized by log2 of the number of productive unique sequences. For each patient and control, public and private clones were evaluated among the 100 most prevalent clones. Clones were defined as Susac-specific when absent from the healthy and MS cohorts, from fewer than 1,300 published viral clones and from other ImmuneACCESS disease sequences. TCRdb reworked the public reads: Q25 trimming with fastp, MiXCR clone assembly, productive beta chains retained. CDR3 protein duplicates are merged, each entry listing the most common genes and DNA. TCRdb, not the authors, supplied the V and J calls. This sample comprises about 120,000 distinct CDR3 sequences, roughly 95% of them detected only once. Clones ranked in the top ten supply roughly 0.13% of the sample.

The paper's findings and limits, for the study overall: No clonal expansion was detected in the CD4+ T cell repertoire of Susac syndrome patients. The number of individuals in the TCR sequencing and HLA analysis was acknowledged as relatively small.

Deletion took 7 bases off V and 0 bases off J, with a span of 9 bases between the germline ends. Including cysteine and phenylalanine, the CDR3 has 12 amino acids. The CDR3 DNA has 36 bases and is translated from base 1. Via the germline V gene, CDR1 is SQVTM and CDR2 ANQGSEA. This chain is built from TRBV29-1 and TRBJ1-1; possibly the D gene is TRBD1, per 5 matching bases. The receptor comes from a human donor with Susac syndrome. The source material was CD4+ T cells from PBMCs. The DNA sequence follows: TGCAGCGGGGGCTTCATGAACACTGAAGCTTTCTTT. The resulting protein is CSGGFMNTEAFF. With the rest looked up from the reference TRBV29-1 and TRBJ1-1 genes rather than sequenced, the full variable domain is SAVISQKPSRDICQRGTSLTIQCQVDSQVTMMFWYRQQPGQSLTLIATANQGSEATYESGFVIDKFPISRPNLTFSTLTVSNMSPEDSSIYLCSGGFMNTEAFFGQGTRLTVV.